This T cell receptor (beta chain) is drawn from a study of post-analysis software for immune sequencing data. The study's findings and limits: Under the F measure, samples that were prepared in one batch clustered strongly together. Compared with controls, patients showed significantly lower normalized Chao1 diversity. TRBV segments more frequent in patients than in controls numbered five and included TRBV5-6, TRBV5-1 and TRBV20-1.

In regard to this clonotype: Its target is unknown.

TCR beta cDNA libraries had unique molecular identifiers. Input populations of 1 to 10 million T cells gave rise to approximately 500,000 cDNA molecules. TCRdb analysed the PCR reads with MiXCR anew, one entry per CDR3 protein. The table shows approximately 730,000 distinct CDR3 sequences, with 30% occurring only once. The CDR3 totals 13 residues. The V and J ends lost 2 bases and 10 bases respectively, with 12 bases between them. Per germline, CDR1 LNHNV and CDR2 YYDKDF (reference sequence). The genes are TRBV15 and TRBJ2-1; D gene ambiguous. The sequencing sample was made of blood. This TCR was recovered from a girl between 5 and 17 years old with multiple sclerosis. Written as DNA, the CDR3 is TGTGCCACCAGCAGACCAGACAAGGTAGAGCAGTTCTTC. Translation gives CATSRPDKVEQFF. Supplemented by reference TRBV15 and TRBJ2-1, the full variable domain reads DAMVIQNPRYQVTQFGKPVTLSCSQTLNHNVMYWYQQKSSQAPKLLFHYYDKDFNNEADTPDNFQSRRPNTSFCFLDIRSPGLGDTAMYLCATSRPDKVEQFFGPGTRLTVL.